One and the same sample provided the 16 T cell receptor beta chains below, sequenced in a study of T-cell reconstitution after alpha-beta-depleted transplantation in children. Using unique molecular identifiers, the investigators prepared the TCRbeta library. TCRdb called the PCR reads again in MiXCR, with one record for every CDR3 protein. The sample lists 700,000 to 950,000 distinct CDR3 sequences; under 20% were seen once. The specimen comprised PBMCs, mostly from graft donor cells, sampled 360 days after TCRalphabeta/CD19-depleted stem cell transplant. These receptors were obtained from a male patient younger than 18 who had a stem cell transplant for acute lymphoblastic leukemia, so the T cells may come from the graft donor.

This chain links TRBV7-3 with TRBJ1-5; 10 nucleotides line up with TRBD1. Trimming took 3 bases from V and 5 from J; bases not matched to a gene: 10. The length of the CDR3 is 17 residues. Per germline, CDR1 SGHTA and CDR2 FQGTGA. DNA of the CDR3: TGTGCCAGCAGCTTTCAGAGAGGGACAGGGGAGGATCAGCCCCAGCATTTT. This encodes CASSFQRGTGEDQPQHF.

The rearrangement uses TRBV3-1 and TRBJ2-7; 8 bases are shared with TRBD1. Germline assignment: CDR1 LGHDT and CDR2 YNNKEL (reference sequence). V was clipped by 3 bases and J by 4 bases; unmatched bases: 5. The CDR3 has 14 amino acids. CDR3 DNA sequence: TGTGCCAGCAGCCACGCCCAGGGGGCGTACGAGCAGTACTTC. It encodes CASSHAQGAYEQYF.

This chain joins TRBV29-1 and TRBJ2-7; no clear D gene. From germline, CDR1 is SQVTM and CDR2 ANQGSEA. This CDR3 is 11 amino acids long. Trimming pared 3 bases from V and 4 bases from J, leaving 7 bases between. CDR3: CSVDDLYEQYF. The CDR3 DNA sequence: TGCAGCGTTGATGACTTATACGAGCAGTACTTC.

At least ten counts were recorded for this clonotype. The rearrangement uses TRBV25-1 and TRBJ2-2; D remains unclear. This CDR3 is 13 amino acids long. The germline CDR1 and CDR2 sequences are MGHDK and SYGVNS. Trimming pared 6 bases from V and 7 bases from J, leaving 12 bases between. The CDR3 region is CASRMIVGGELFF. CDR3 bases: TGTGCCAGCAGGATGATAGTAGGCGGGGAGCTGTTTTTT. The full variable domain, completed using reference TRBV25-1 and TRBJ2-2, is EADIYQTPRYLVIGTGKKITLECSQTMGHDKMYWYQQDPGMELHLIHYSYGVNSTEKGDLSSESTVSRIRTEHFPLTLESARPSHTSQYLCASRMIVGGELFFGEGSRLTVL.

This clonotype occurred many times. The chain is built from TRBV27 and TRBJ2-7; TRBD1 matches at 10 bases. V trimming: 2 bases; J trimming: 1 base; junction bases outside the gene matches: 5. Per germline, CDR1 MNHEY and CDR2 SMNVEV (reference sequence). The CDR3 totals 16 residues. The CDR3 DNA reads TGTGCCAGCAGTTTAAAGCTGGGACAGGGGTCCTACGAGCAGTACTTC. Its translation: CASSLKLGQGSYEQYF.

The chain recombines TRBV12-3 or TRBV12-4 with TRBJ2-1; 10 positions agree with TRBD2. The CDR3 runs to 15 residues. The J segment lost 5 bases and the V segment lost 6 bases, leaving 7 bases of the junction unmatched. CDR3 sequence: CASSISGRPNNEQFF. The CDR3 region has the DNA TGTGCCAGCAGCATTAGCGGGAGGCCGAACAATGAGCAGTTCTTC.

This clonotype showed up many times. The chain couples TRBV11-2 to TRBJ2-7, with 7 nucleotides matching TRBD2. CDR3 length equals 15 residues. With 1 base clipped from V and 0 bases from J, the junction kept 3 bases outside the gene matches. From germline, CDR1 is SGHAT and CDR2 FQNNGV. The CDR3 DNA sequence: TGTGCCAGCAGCTTAGTTGAGCGGGGCTCCTACGAGCAGTACTTC. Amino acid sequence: CASSLVERGSYEQYF.

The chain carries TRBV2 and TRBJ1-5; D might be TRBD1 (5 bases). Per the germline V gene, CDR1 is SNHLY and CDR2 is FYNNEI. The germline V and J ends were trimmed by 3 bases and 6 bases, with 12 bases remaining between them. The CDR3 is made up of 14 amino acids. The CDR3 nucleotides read TGTGCCAGCAGTGATTTGAGGGGCAGTCAGCCCCAGCATTTT. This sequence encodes CASSDLRGSQPQHF.

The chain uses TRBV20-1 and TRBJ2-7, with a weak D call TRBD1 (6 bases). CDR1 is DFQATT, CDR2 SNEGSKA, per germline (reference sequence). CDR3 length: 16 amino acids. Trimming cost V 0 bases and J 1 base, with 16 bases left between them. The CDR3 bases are TGCAGTGCTAGAGATCCCAGGACAGCCCCTTCCTACGAGCAGTACTTC. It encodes CSARDPRTAPSYEQYF.

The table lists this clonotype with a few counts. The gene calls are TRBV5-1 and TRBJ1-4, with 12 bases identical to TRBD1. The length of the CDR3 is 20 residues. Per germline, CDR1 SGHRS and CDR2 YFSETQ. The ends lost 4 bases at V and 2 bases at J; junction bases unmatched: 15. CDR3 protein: CASSATAEGQGARTNEKLFF. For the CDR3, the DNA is TGCGCCAGCAGCGCGACCGCCGAGGGACAGGGGGCAAGGACTAATGAAAAACTGTTTTTT.

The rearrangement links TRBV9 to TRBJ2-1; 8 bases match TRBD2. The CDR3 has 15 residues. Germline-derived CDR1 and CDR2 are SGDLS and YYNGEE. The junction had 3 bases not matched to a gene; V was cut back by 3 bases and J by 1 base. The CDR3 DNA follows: TGTGCCAGCAGCGGTAGCGGGATGTCCTACAATGAGCAGTTCTTC. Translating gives CASSGSGMSYNEQFF.

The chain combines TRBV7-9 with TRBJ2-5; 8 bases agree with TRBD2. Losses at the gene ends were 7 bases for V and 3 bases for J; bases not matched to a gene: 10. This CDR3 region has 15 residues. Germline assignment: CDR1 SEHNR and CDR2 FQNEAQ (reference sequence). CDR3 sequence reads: CASTREGLVEETQYF. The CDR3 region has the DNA TGTGCCAGCACCCGGGAGGGACTAGTGGAAGAGACCCAGTACTTC.

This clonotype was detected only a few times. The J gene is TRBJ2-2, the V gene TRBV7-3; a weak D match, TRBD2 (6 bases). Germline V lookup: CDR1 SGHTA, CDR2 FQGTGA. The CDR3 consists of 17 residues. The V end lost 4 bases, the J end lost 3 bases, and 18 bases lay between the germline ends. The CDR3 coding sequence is TGTGCCAGCAGCTCCGCATCGGGAGCCCCCCACACCGGGGAGCTGTTTTTT. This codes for CASSSASGAPHTGELFF.

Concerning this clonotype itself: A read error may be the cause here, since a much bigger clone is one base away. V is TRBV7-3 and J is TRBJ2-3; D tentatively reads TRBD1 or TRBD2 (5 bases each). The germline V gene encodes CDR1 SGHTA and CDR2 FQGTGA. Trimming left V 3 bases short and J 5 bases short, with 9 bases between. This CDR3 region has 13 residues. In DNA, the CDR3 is TGTGCCAGCAGCTTCGAGGGGTTAGATACGCAGTATTTT. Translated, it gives CASSFEGLDTQYF. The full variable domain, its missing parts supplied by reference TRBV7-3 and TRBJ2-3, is GAGVSQTPSNKVTEKGKYVELRCDPISGHTALYWYRQSLGQGPEFLIYFQGTGAADDSGLPNDRFFAVRPEGSVSTLKIQRTERGDSAVYLCASSFEGLDTQYFGPGTRLTVL.

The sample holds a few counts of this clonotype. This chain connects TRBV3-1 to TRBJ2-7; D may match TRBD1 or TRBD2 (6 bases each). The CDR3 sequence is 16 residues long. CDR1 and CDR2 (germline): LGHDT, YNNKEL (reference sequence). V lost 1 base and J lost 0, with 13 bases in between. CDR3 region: CASSQGRRGLSYEQYF. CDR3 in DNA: TGTGCCAGCAGCCAAGGGCGCAGGGGACTCTCCTACGAGCAGTACTTC.

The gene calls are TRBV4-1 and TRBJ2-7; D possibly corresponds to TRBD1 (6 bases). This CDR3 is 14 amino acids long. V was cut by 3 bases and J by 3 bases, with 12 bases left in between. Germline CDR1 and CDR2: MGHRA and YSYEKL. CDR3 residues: CASSQTGALYEQYF. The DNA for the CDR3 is TGCGCCAGCAGCCAGACAGGCGCCCTCTACGAGCAGTACTTC.